This T cell receptor beta chain originates from a study of T cells in Graves' hyperthyroidism and ophthalmopathy. Trimming took 2 bases from V and 5 from J; bases not matched to a gene: 10. The CDR3 sequence is 16 residues long. The V gene's germline CDR1 is KGHSH and CDR2 LQKENI. Isolation of PBMCs was performed on about 10 ml fresh peripheral blood. Study results and limitations: Ophthalmopathy was distinguished from stable hyperthyroidism by 13 V-J signatures.

The investigators amplified TCR beta CDR3 regions from RNA transcripts. First-round RT-PCR targeting the TCR CDR3 was performed with the HTBI primer set. One entry per CDR3 protein results from TCRdb running MiXCR on the multiplex PCR reads. The data hold around 450,000 distinct CDR3 sequences, with roughly 13% observed a single time. This clonotype was picked up many times. Its matching antigen is unknown. This chain uses TRBV18 with TRBJ2-7, with 9 bases lining up with TRBD1. The TCR sequence derives from a woman between 18 and 29 years old with Graves' hyperthyroidism. Sequences were obtained from blood. CDR3 residues: CASSPTRDRVFDEQYF. CDR3 coding DNA: TGTGCCAGCTCACCAACCAGGGACAGGGTCTTCGACGAGCAGTACTTC.